One and the same sample provided the 28 T cell receptor beta chains below, sequenced in a study of human T cells and chemical hapten exposure (TCRdb year 2021). Library preparation was by RACE. Reads for this sample came from a NextSeq 500. The public reads were run again by TCRdb, first through fastp at Q25 and then through MiXCR, and only productive beta chains were kept. One record per CDR3 amino acid sequence lists the most common genes and DNA. Across this sample there are over 35,000 distinct CDR3 sequences, with around 3.4% seen only once. About 5.6% of the sample belongs to the ten largest clones. Reading the label with the study, this specimen's time point is: healthy volunteer bleed at 6 weeks. Total RNA was isolated from unfractionated whole blood collected in Tempus Blood RNA tubes. The specimen sequenced was whole blood. These receptors originate from a human donor in good health. Some clones in this sample may be carry-over from other donors' samples.

The sample holds many counts of this clonotype. This chain connects TRBV11-1 to TRBJ2-1, with TRBD2 identical over 14 bases. Germline V gene data show CDR1 as SGHAT and CDR2 as FQDESV (reference sequence). This CDR3 spans 19 amino acids. V trimming: 4 bases; J trimming: 6 bases; junction bases outside the gene matches: 14. CDR3 sequence: CASSYSGLAGEWGPNEQFF. The CDR3 coding sequence is TGTGCCAGCAGCTACTCGGGACTAGCGGGAGAGTGGGGGCCCAATGAGCAGTTCTTC.

This clonotype was picked up many times. The rearrangement uses TRBV27 and TRBJ2-1; 7 nucleotides align to TRBD1. In germline, CDR1 is MNHEY, CDR2 SMNVEV (reference sequence). The ends lost 6 bases at V and 4 bases at J; junction bases unmatched: 6. CDR3 length: 14 amino acids. The CDR3 bases are TGTGCCAGCAGACCGACAGGGCCTTACAATGAGCAGTTCTTC. Amino acids: CASRPTGPYNEQFF.

This clonotype was counted many times. The CDR3 nucleotides read TGTGCCAGCAGTTCTCTCTCTAGCGGGAGGGCCTGGGGGGCCAAAAACATTCAGTACTTC. Protein: CASSSLSSGRAWGAKNIQYF. The chain couples TRBV7-2 to TRBJ2-4; TRBD2 agrees at 12 bases. Unmatched junction bases numbered 16, after V lost 6 bases and J lost 1 base. This CDR3 contains 20 residues. Germline V gives CDR1 SGHTA, CDR2 FQGNSA. The variable domain in full, completed from reference TRBV7-2 and TRBJ2-4, reads GAGVSQSPSNKVTEKGKDVELRCDPISGHTALYWYRQSLGQGLEFLIYFQGNSAPDKSGLPSDRFSAERTGGSVSTLTIQRTQQEDSAVYLCASSSLSSGRAWGAKNIQYFGAGTRLSVL.

This clonotype came up many times. The chain carries TRBV20-1 and TRBJ2-1; TRBD1 or TRBD2 may be the D gene (5 bases each). This CDR3 is built from 13 residues. Trimming pared 6 bases from V and 10 bases from J, leaving 19 bases between. CDR1 and CDR2 from the germline V gene are DFQATT and SNEGSKA (reference sequence). Here the CDR3 DNA reads TGCAGTGCCCCGGGACCCGCCTCGGTGGAGCAGTTCTTC. This sequence encodes CSAPGPASVEQFF.

The table lists this clonotype with many counts. CDR3 DNA: TGCAGTGCTCCAGACATGTCGGGCCAGTACTTC. It codes for CSAPDMSGQYF. The rearrangement uses TRBV20-1 and TRBJ2-5; D ambiguous. The CDR3 sequence is 11 residues long. CDR1 and CDR2 from the germline V gene are DFQATT and SNEGSKA (reference sequence). Trimming left V 5 bases short and J 10 bases short, with 14 bases between.

This clonotype is medium-sized by share. The chain joins TRBV27 to TRBJ1-5, with D uncertain. The CDR3 sequence is 13 residues long. The germline CDR1 and CDR2 sequences are MNHEY and SMNVEV (reference sequence). V was cut by 4 bases and J by 3 bases, with 7 bases left in between. Here the CDR3 reads CASSSVSNQPQHF. The DNA of the CDR3 is TGTGCCAGCAGTTCAGTCTCCAATCAGCCCCAGCATTTT.

The rearrangement links TRBV7-3 to TRBJ2-6, with D unresolved. The V end lost 5 bases, the J end lost 0 bases, and 14 bases lay between the germline ends. CDR1 is SGHTA and CDR2 is FQGTGA in the germline V gene. This CDR3 region has 17 residues. The CDR3 loop reads CASSTRRKNSGANVLTF. CDR3 in DNA: TGTGCCAGCAGCACCCGACGGAAAAACTCTGGGGCCAACGTCCTGACTTTC.

Only a few counts were recorded for this clonotype. The rearrangement joins TRBV5-1 to TRBJ2-5; unclear D gene. Germline loops: CDR1 SGHRS, CDR2 YFSETQ. The CDR3 length is 15 residues. V lost 0 bases to trimming and J lost 0 bases, with 9 bases between them. CDR3 residues: CASSLGRDYQETQYF. Here the CDR3 DNA reads TGCGCCAGCAGCTTGGGCAGAGATTACCAAGAGACCCAGTACTTC.

This clonotype was counted at least ten times. The chain employs TRBV6-5 and TRBJ1-2; D not resolved. This CDR3 comprises 16 residues. With 2 bases removed from V and 1 base from J, the gap between germline ends came to 14 bases. The germline V gene has CDR1 MNHEY and CDR2 SVGAGI. CDR3 loop: CASSYEGGRLNYGYTF. The DNA for the CDR3 is TGTGCCAGCAGTTACGAGGGCGGCAGACTTAACTATGGCTACACCTTC.

This clonotype was detected ten times or more. V gene TRBV6-2 or TRBV6-3 combines with J gene TRBJ2-3; TRBD2 matches at 7 bases. The CDR3 length is 17 residues. Germline V lookup: CDR1 MNHEY, CDR2 SVGEGT. With V trimmed by 0 bases and J by 4 bases, 10 bases remained unmatched. CDR3 sequence: CASSYSKDGRSADTQYF. Written as DNA, the CDR3 is TGTGCCAGCAGTTACTCGAAGGACGGGAGGTCTGCAGATACGCAGTATTTT.

The table lists this clonotype with many counts. The chain combines TRBV25-1 with TRBJ2-3; D possibly corresponds to TRBD2 (6 bases). Germline loops: CDR1 MGHDK, CDR2 SYGVNS. Trimming took off 5 bases at V and 1 base at J, with 19 bases between the two ends. This CDR3 is built from 17 residues. The chain's CDR3 is CASSPTTSRIRTDTQYF. For the CDR3, the DNA is TGTGCCAGCAGTCCAACTACTAGCCGAATCCGCACAGATACGCAGTATTTT.

This clonotype was counted many times. V gene TRBV7-9 combines with J gene TRBJ1-1; 7 bases line up with TRBD1. With 2 bases clipped from V and 1 base from J, the junction kept 7 bases outside the gene matches. Germline values: CDR1 SEHNR, CDR2 FQNEAQ (reference sequence). CDR3 length: 16 residues. The CDR3 loop is CASSLYVGTANTEAFF. The CDR3 DNA reads as TGTGCCAGCAGCTTATATGTCGGGACAGCGAACACTGAAGCTTTCTTT.

This clonotype was counted many times. The chain has TRBV18 and TRBJ2-3; 10 bases agree with TRBD1. The CDR3 sequence is 14 residues long. Germline V lookup: CDR1 KGHSH, CDR2 LQKENI. J was trimmed by 1 base and V by 8 bases; bases with no gene match: 3. CDR3 residues: CASRDRGGTDTQYF. As DNA, the CDR3 is TGTGCCAGCCGGGACAGGGGAGGCACAGATACGCAGTATTTT.

This clonotype was observed at least ten times. The chain links TRBV29-1 to TRBJ1-2; tentative D call: TRBD1 (5 bases). Trimming pared 4 bases from V and 2 bases from J, leaving 14 bases between. The germline CDR1 and CDR2 sequences are SQVTM and ANQGSEA. The CDR3 totals 14 residues. This CDR3 reads CSVGGLGVNYGYTF. The CDR3 region has the DNA TGCAGCGTTGGGGGACTGGGGGTGAACTATGGCTACACCTTC. The full variable domain, in which reference TRBV29-1 and TRBJ1-2 provide the parts outside the CDR3, is SAVISQKPSRDICQRGTSLTIQCQVDSQVTMMFWYRQQPGQSLTLIATANQGSEATYESGFVIDKFPISRPNLTFSTLTVSNMSPEDSSIYLCSVGGLGVNYGYTFGSGTRLTVV.

This clonotype came up a few times. The chain links TRBV5-1 to TRBJ1-5; D not resolved. The V gene's germline CDR1 is SGHRS and CDR2 YFSETQ. The V gene lost 0 bases and the J gene lost 9 bases, with 10 bases spanning the gap. The CDR3 totals 13 residues. CDR3 residues: CASSLGAGWPQHF. The DNA of the CDR3 is TGCGCCAGCAGCTTGGGGGCGGGGTGGCCCCAGCATTTT.

Ten or more counts support this clonotype. CDR3 coding DNA: TGCGCCAGCAGCCTGTCCGGGACGCAAGTGGGGAATGAGCAGTTCTTC. Its translation is CASSLSGTQVGNEQFF. The chain links TRBV5-1 to TRBJ2-1, with D perhaps assigned TRBD1 or TRBD2 (5 bases each). From germline, CDR1 is SGHRS and CDR2 YFSETQ. This CDR3 is 16 amino acids long. The ends were cut back, 4 bases at V and 7 bases at J, with 21 bases in the middle.

This clonotype has a count of ten or more. This rearrangement joins TRBV12-3 or TRBV12-4 to TRBJ2-1, with a weak D call TRBD1 (6 bases). The CDR3 totals 15 residues. Trimming cost V 1 base and J 2 bases, with 9 bases left between them. CDR3 nucleotides: TGTGCCAGCAGTTTAGGGCAGGGGACCTACAATGAGCAGTTCTTC. Translating it yields CASSLGQGTYNEQFF.

This clonotype was counted ten times or more. The chain couples TRBV14 to TRBJ2-3, with 9 nucleotides matching TRBD2. The junction had 4 bases not matched to a gene; V was cut back by 1 base and J by 2 bases. Germline CDR1 and CDR2: SGHDN and FVKESK. The CDR3 has 16 amino acids. The CDR3 region is CASSQGLAVLTDTQYF. The CDR3 DNA sequence: TGTGCCAGCAGCCAAGGACTAGCGGTTCTCACAGATACGCAGTATTTT.

This clonotype has more than one count but fewer than ten. This sequence joins TRBV7-9 and TRBJ2-5; tentatively, D is TRBD2 (7 bases). CDR3 length: 15 residues. With 2 bases removed from V and 1 base from J, the gap between germline ends came to 11 bases. Germline V lookup: CDR1 SEHNR, CDR2 FQNEAQ (reference sequence). The CDR3 region has the DNA TGTGCCAGCAGCTTAAGGGGGGGGGCCCAAGAGACCCAGTACTTC. Its translation is CASSLRGGAQETQYF.

This clonotype was observed at least ten times. The V call is TRBV6-5, the J call TRBJ1-2; perhaps TRBD1 as D (5 bases). Germline loops: CDR1 MNHEY, CDR2 SVGAGI. The V gene lost 0 bases and the J gene lost 4 bases, with 12 bases spanning the gap. The CDR3 is made up of 15 amino acids. The CDR3 sequence is CASSYSKGRAYGYTF. The CDR3 DNA sequence: TGTGCCAGCAGTTACTCGAAGGGCAGGGCCTATGGCTACACCTTC.

This clonotype came up many times. The chain combines TRBV6-2 or TRBV6-3 with TRBJ2-7, with TRBD2 as a possible D gene (6 bases). V was trimmed by 2 bases and J by 1 base, leaving 6 bases between them. The CDR3 covers 13 residues. The germline CDR1 and CDR2 sequences are MNHEY and SVGEGT. The CDR3 bases are TGTGCCAGCAGTTACGGGGGGTCCTACGAGCAGTACTTC. Amino acids: CASSYGGSYEQYF.

This clonotype was observed many times. The chain recombines TRBV27 with TRBJ1-1, with TRBD1 matching 8 bases. V dropped 6 bases and J dropped 1; count of bases not matched to a gene: 10. Looked up from germline, CDR1 is MNHEY and CDR2 is SMNVEV (reference sequence). This CDR3 contains 16 residues. CDR3 loop: CASRAGGDRGNTEAFF. CDR3 in DNA: TGTGCCAGCAGAGCCGGAGGAGACAGGGGGAACACTGAAGCTTTCTTT.

This clonotype was counted many times. This chain links TRBV30 with TRBJ2-7; perhaps TRBD2 as D (5 bases). In germline, CDR1 is GTSNPN, CDR2 SVGIG (reference sequence). The germline V and J ends were trimmed by 5 bases and 3 bases, with 14 bases remaining between them. This CDR3 is built from 13 residues. CDR3 DNA sequence: TGTGCCTGGGCTCGGGGATATCGCTACGAGCAGTACTTC. It is translated as CAWARGYRYEQYF.

This clonotype was seen at least ten times. This chain links TRBV7-9 with TRBJ2-2; D unresolved. The CDR3 extends over 17 amino acids. Germline V CDR1 and CDR2: SEHNR, FQNEAQ (reference sequence). Trimming removed 8 bases at V and 0 bases at J, with 19 bases between. The CDR3 region has the DNA TGTGCCAGCGGCCCGCTACGAAGTTTAACGAACACCGGGGAGCTGTTTTTT. Protein sequence: CASGPLRSLTNTGELFF.

This clonotype was detected many times. The chain links TRBV4-1 to TRBJ2-7, with 12 nucleotides matching TRBD2. V lost 3 bases to trimming and J lost 0 bases; unmatched junction nucleotides: 6. CDR1 is MGHRA, CDR2 YSYEKL, per germline. The CDR3 has 17 residues. CDR3 sequence (DNA): TGCGCCAGCAGCCAGTCGGGACTAGCGGGCCCCTCCTACGAGCAGTACTTC. It yields the protein CASSQSGLAGPSYEQYF.

Notes on this clonotype: This may stem from a read error, because a much larger clone lies one nucleotide away. The CDR3 sequence: CASSFPLTGETQYF. CDR3 coding DNA: TGTGCCAGCAGCTTCCCCTTGACCGGAGAGACCCAGTACTTC. V gene TRBV7-2 combines with J gene TRBJ2-5; D remains ambiguous. Germline V gene lookup returns CDR1 SGHTA and CDR2 FQGNSA. The CDR3 extends over 14 amino acids. The ends were cut back, 3 bases at V and 4 bases at J, with 12 bases in the middle.

This clonotype was seen repeatedly, ten times or more. This chain joins TRBV29-1 and TRBJ2-3, with TRBD1 matching over 8 bases. Germline CDR1 SQVTM, CDR2 ANQGSEA. V lost 3 bases to trimming and J lost 4 bases; unmatched junction nucleotides: 9. CDR3 size: 15 residues. The CDR3: CSVDLTGARADTQYF. The CDR3 DNA is TGCAGCGTTGACCTGACAGGGGCTCGCGCAGATACGCAGTATTTT.

The table lists this clonotype with many counts. The V call is TRBV12-3 or TRBV12-4, the J call TRBJ1-6; D call uncertain. The CDR3 covers 14 residues. Between the trimmed V and J ends, which lost 1 base and 7 bases, there was a span of 8 bases. The DNA of the CDR3 is TGTGCCAGCAGTTTAGGGGGTCCGAATTCACCCCTCCACTTT. Its protein product is CASSLGGPNSPLHF.